A few counts support the clone carrying this TCR beta chain. The antigen is unknown. This specimen comes from a study of T-cell memory formation after mild COVID-19. Study-level results: CD4+ clones that contracted lay mainly in CM and EM; CD8+ ones lay in EMRA. Day 15 to 85 contracting clones showed balanced CD4/CD8; day 15 to 37 expanders favored CD4+.

TCRdb reanalysed the 5' RACE reads using MiXCR and keeps one entry per CDR3 protein. The top ten clones hold about 2% of a sample with approximately 200,000 distinct CDR3 sequences, about a sixth of them seen once. Germline V gene data show CDR1 as MNHEY and CDR2 as SVGEGT. Trimming removed 6 bases from V and 1 base from J; junction bases left unmatched: 3. The CDR3 loop spans 15 amino acids. The clonotype comes from an adult woman who had mild COVID-19 (a few samples of this study predate the infection). Cell type and time point are not known. The sequencing sample was made of PBMCs or a T cell subset sorted from them (not recorded which). V gene TRBV6-2 or TRBV6-3 combines with J gene TRBJ1-5; 10 bases are shared with TRBD1. DNA of the CDR3: TGTGCCAGCAGGGGGGACAGGGGAAGCAATCAGCCCCAGCATTTT. This encodes CASRGDRGSNQPQHF.